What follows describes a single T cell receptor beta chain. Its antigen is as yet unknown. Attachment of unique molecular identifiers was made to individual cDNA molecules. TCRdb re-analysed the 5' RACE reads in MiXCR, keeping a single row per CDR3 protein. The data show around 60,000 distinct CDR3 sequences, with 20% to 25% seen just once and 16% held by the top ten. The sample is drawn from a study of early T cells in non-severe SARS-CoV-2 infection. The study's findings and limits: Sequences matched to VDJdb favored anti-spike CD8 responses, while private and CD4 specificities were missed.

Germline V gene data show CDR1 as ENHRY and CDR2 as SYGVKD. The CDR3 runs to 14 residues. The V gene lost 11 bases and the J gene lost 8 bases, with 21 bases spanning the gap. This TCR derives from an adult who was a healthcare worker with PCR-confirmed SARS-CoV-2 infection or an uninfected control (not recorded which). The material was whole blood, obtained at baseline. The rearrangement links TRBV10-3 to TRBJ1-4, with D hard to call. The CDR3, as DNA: TGTGCCGCTCACGCGGGGTCGACGGGCGAAAAACTGTTTTTT. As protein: CAAHAGSTGEKLFF.